This TCR beta chain was retrieved from a study of vaccination effects on CD4 cells after COVID-19. The CDR3 length is 14 residues. From germline, CDR1 is ENHRY and CDR2 SYGVKD. The ends were cut back, 0 bases at V and 1 base at J, with 5 bases in the middle. As regards this clone: Antigen: not known.

The table came from immunoSEQ multiplex PCR; TCRdb's copy has only in-frame clones and leaves some out. The sample includes more than 35,000 clones, about 73% of them seen just once. Study-wide points: By a late point after vaccination, infection- and vaccine-induced clones had shrunk markedly through clonal contraction.

Sequencing was preceded by expansion of antigen-specific CD4+ T cells with viral peptide pools in the ViraFEST assay. Subsequent to approximately 9 days of culture, CD4+ T cells were isolated. Sometime from March through December 2020, the person acquired a SARS-CoV-2 infection that PCR confirmed. This clonotype originated in a human donor who had a prior SARS-CoV-2 infection. This chain joins TRBV10-3 and TRBJ2-3; D remains ambiguous. Sequences were derived from CD4+ T cells from PBMCs cultured with HCoV-NL63 spike peptides, sampled before COVID-19 vaccination. The CDR3 region is CAISESKGTDTQYF. The DNA of the CDR3 is TGTGCCATCAGTGAGTCGAAGGGCACAGATACGCAGTATTTT.